The T cell receptor beta chain under discussion was sequenced for a study of T cells expressing NK-cell markers. Study-wide context: Repertoire data for TCR beta were derived from sorted T cells (CD3+CD56+NKG2C+, CD3+CD56+NKG2C- and CD3+CD56-NKG2C+). Seven of eight sequenced donors tested HCMV-seropositive; one tested seronegative.

CDR1 and CDR2 (germline): DFQATT, SNEGSKA (reference sequence). This CDR3 spans 14 amino acids. Overall study findings and caveats: A handful of donors likewise had their CD3+CD56-NKG2C+ fraction led by these clonotypes.

Beta-chain TCR cDNA was generated via 5'RACE template switching with UMIs. TCRdb re-called the 5' RACE reads; every CDR3 protein appears as one record, without DNA. The sample includes roughly 420,000 distinct CDR3 sequences. A note on this clonotype: Its antigen remains unidentified.

The sequence derives from a woman aged 18-70 years in good health. The sequenced material came from blood T cells: a sorted CD56 or NKG2C T cell subset, CD4+ or CD8+ T cells, or bulk PBMC T cells (not recorded which). The chain has TRBV20-1 and TRBJ2-1; TCRdb picks TRBD1, but there is no DNA to check that call. The CDR3 sequence: CSASPLGSVNEQFF.